This T cell receptor beta chain was identified during a study of technical replicates of blood from a few donors listed by TCRdb under 2017. About this clone itself: Its specific antigen is unknown. One base away there is no much larger clone; base qualities are not given.

Library preparation employed the immunoSEQ multiplex PCR assay. TCRdb's version of the immuneACCESS table is confined to in-frame rearrangements and falls short of the full clone set. An unresolved V gene accounts for under half of the shortfall where checked; the remainder is of unknown origin. Counted in this sample were 95,000 to 100,000 clones; 95% of them appeared once. About 0.24% of the sample belongs to the ten largest clones. The junction carries 21 bases between V and J, which are trimmed by 2 bases and 4 bases respectively. The CDR1 and CDR2 encoded by the germline V gene (reference sequence) are LNHDA and SQIVND. The CDR3 runs 18 amino acids, cysteine and phenylalanine included. Of all the DNA, just the CDR3 is kept, 54 bases in frame from base 1.

This TCR was recovered from a human donor in good health. This chain joins TRBV19 to TRBJ2-4; the D segment could be TRBD1, given 6 matching bases. What was sequenced was T cells isolated from PBMCs. At the DNA level, the sequence is TGTGCCAGTAGTATATCGTCAGGGGAGACGGGGCCTAAAAACATTCAGTACTTC. This sequence encodes CASSISSGETGPKNIQYF.